A selection of T cell receptor beta chains follows, all from one sample in a study of OX40 agonist ivuxolimab in advanced cancers. This table comes from immunoSEQ multiplex PCR, and its TCRdb copy is limited to in-frame clones, with some not included. The sample lists tens of thousands of clones; 80% to 85% were seen once. This specimen was CD4+ or CD8+ T cells sorted from blood, taken in a trial of the OX40 agonist ivuxolimab. The source of these receptors is an adult with an advanced solid tumor such as melanoma, head and neck, liver or kidney cancer. The CDR3 runs from the conserved cysteine through the conserved F or W. Fields, in order: V gene, clone size, J gene, D gene, CDR3 protein, CDR3 DNA. The D gene is left open where the match is weak. Size is omitted from some rows. Given values are once, few, many or a class for expanded clones.

V gene: TRBV28; clone size: few; J gene: TRBJ1-5; D gene: TRBD1; CDR3 protein: CASGDRGRRPQHF; CDR3 DNA: TGTGCCAGCGGGGACAGGGGGCGTAGGCCCCAGCATTTT
V gene: TRBV5-1; clone size: .; J gene: TRBJ2-3; D gene: TRBD2; CDR3 protein: CASRRRQSGLLAGGGDTQYF; CDR3 DNA: TGCGCCAGCAGACGACGGCAGTCCGGGTTACTAGCGGGAGGGGGAGATACGCAGTATTTT
V gene: TRBV28; clone size: .; J gene: TRBJ1-1; D gene: TRBD1; CDR3 protein: CASSLLGTGEVNTEAFF; CDR3 DNA: TGTGCCAGCAGTTTATTGGGGACAGGGGAGGTGAACACTGAAGCTTTCTTT
V gene: TRBV4-1; clone size: .; J gene: TRBJ2-1; D gene: .; CDR3 protein: CASSQVDFGWAGNNEQFF; CDR3 DNA: TGCGCCAGCAGCCAAGTAGATTTCGGATGGGCGGGGAACAATGAGCAGTTCTTC
V gene: TRBV5-4; clone size: .; J gene: TRBJ2-7; D gene: TRBD1; CDR3 protein: CASSPRTGGYEQYF; CDR3 DNA: TGTGCCAGCAGCCCACGGACAGGGGGCTACGAGCAGTACTTC
V gene: TRBV28; clone size: .; J gene: TRBJ2-3; D gene: .; CDR3 protein: CASSNRASRAKFTDTQYF; CDR3 DNA: TGTGCCAGCAGTAATAGGGCTAGCCGCGCAAAATTCACAGATACGCAGTATTTT
V gene: TRBV28; clone size: few; J gene: TRBJ1-1; D gene: .; CDR3 protein: CASAFEWGTFF; CDR3 DNA: TGTGCCAGCGCCTTCGAATGGGGGACTTTCTTT
V gene: TRBV14; clone size: once; J gene: TRBJ2-3; D gene: .; CDR3 protein: CASRSGTNVDTQYF; CDR3 DNA: TGTGCCAGCAGATCCGGGACAAATGTAGATACGCAGTATTTT
V gene: TRBV7-8; clone size: once; J gene: TRBJ2-5; D gene: .; CDR3 protein: CASSLALGRGETQYF; CDR3 DNA: TGTGCCAGCAGCTTAGCGCTGGGCAGAGGAGAGACCCAGTACTTC
V gene: TRBV9; clone size: .; J gene: TRBJ1-1; D gene: TRBD1; CDR3 protein: CASSPGQADTEAFF; CDR3 DNA: TGTGCCAGCAGCCCGGGACAGGCCGACACTGAAGCTTTCTTT
V gene: TRBV7-2; clone size: .; J gene: TRBJ1-4; D gene: TRBD1; CDR3 protein: CASSRDSLNEKLFF; CDR3 DNA: TGTGCCAGCAGCAGGGACAGCTTAAATGAAAAACTGTTTTTT
V gene: TRBV4-2; clone size: .; J gene: TRBJ2-2; D gene: .; CDR3 protein: CASSQVEGSGELFF; CDR3 DNA: TGTGCCAGCAGCCAAGTGGAGGGGTCGGGGGAGCTGTTTTTT
V gene: TRBV5-5; clone size: .; J gene: TRBJ1-5; D gene: .; CDR3 protein: CASSLDTDQPQHF; CDR3 DNA: TGTGCCAGCAGCCTCGACACAGATCAGCCCCAGCATTTT
V gene: TRBV5-1; clone size: .; J gene: TRBJ1-1; D gene: .; CDR3 protein: CASSLDGGAGTEAFF; CDR3 DNA: TGCGCCAGCAGCTTGGACGGGGGCGCAGGAACTGAAGCTTTCTTT
V gene: TRBV15; clone size: .; J gene: TRBJ1-2; D gene: .; CDR3 protein: CATSRSVGGSYGYTF; CDR3 DNA: TGTGCCACCAGCAGATCCGTAGGGGGGAGCTATGGCTACACCTTC
V gene: TRBV9; clone size: .; J gene: TRBJ1-5; D gene: .; CDR3 protein: CASSKSPDQPQHF; CDR3 DNA: TGTGCCAGCAGCAAAAGCCCCGATCAGCCCCAGCATTTT
V gene: TRBV29-1; clone size: once; J gene: TRBJ2-7; D gene: TRBD2; CDR3 protein: CSVEGPGGPEQYF; CDR3 DNA: TGCAGCGTTGAAGGGCCGGGGGGGCCCGAGCAGTACTTC
V gene: TRBV7-9; clone size: .; J gene: TRBJ1-6; D gene: TRBD1; CDR3 protein: CASSRSGQGPSPLHF; CDR3 DNA: TGTGCCAGCAGCCGGAGCGGACAGGGACCTTCACCCCTCCACTTT
V gene: TRBV6-5; clone size: .; J gene: TRBJ2-5; D gene: TRBD1; CDR3 protein: CASRVDGTASSYF; CDR3 DNA: TGTGCCAGCAGGGTCGATGGGACAGCATCTTCTTACTTC
V gene: TRBV10-3; clone size: .; J gene: TRBJ2-7; D gene: TRBD1; CDR3 protein: CAISGDRGRSYEQYF; CDR3 DNA: TGTGCCATCAGTGGGGACAGGGGTAGGTCCTACGAGCAGTACTTC
V gene: TRBV6-6; clone size: once; J gene: TRBJ1-1; D gene: .; CDR3 protein: CASSFTYGAFF; CDR3 DNA: TGTGCCAGCAGTTTCACCTACGGGGCTTTCTTT
V gene: TRBV7-2; clone size: .; J gene: TRBJ2-5; D gene: .; CDR3 protein: CASSLVGASREQYF; CDR3 DNA: TGTGCCAGCAGCTTAGTTGGGGCTTCAAGGGAGCAGTACTTC
V gene: TRBV11-1; clone size: .; J gene: TRBJ2-7; D gene: TRBD2; CDR3 protein: CASSPGTIDTEQYF; CDR3 DNA: TGTGCCAGCAGCCCCGGGACTATCGACACCGAGCAGTACTTC
V gene: TRBV15; clone size: .; J gene: TRBJ2-7; D gene: .; CDR3 protein: CATSRDLIYEQYF; CDR3 DNA: TGTGCCACCAGCAGAGATCTGATCTACGAGCAGTACTTC
V gene: TRBV10-3; clone size: .; J gene: TRBJ2-7; D gene: .; CDR3 protein: CAISEVSGREQYF; CDR3 DNA: TGTGCCATCAGTGAGGTTAGCGGTAGGGAGCAGTACTTC
V gene: TRBV10-1; clone size: .; J gene: TRBJ2-1; D gene: .; CDR3 protein: CASSEPKTGPAQGEFF; CDR3 DNA: TGCGCCAGCAGTGAGCCAAAGACCGGCCCCGCCCAAGGGGAGTTCTTC
V gene: TRBV19; clone size: .; J gene: TRBJ1-1; D gene: .; CDR3 protein: CASSIIKGAEAFF; CDR3 DNA: TGTGCCAGTAGTATAATCAAGGGGGCTGAAGCTTTCTTT
V gene: TRBV29-1; clone size: .; J gene: TRBJ2-2; D gene: TRBD2; CDR3 protein: CSVEASGGLTGELFF; CDR3 DNA: TGCAGCGTTGAGGCTAGCGGGGGGTTAACCGGGGAGCTGTTTTTT
V gene: TRBV18; clone size: .; J gene: TRBJ2-3; D gene: TRBD2; CDR3 protein: CASSPGLAGGDTQYF; CDR3 DNA: TGTGCCAGCTCACCCGGACTAGCGGGAGGGGATACGCAGTATTTT
V gene: TRBV18; clone size: .; J gene: TRBJ1-5; D gene: .; CDR3 protein: CASSPGFESNQPQHF; CDR3 DNA: TGTGCCAGCTCACCTGGTTTTGAAAGCAATCAGCCCCAGCATTTT
V gene: TRBV23-1; clone size: .; J gene: TRBJ2-3; D gene: .; CDR3 protein: CASSQGTDTDTQYF; CDR3 DNA: TGCGCCAGCAGTCAAGGTACAGACACAGATACGCAGTATTTT
V gene: TRBV10-2; clone size: .; J gene: TRBJ1-6; D gene: .; CDR3 protein: CASSGVGNSPLHF; CDR3 DNA: TGCGCCAGCAGTGGGGTAGGGAATTCACCCCTCCACTTT
V gene: TRBV13; clone size: .; J gene: TRBJ1-3; D gene: .; CDR3 protein: CASSLGARGSGNTIYF; CDR3 DNA: TGTGCCAGCAGCTTAGGGGCCAGAGGCTCTGGAAACACCATATATTTT
V gene: TRBV7-2; clone size: .; J gene: TRBJ2-4; D gene: .; CDR3 protein: CASSLPTGLAKNIQYF; CDR3 DNA: TGTGCCAGCAGCTTACCGACGGGCTTAGCCAAAAACATTCAGTACTTC
V gene: TRBV30; clone size: once; J gene: TRBJ2-2; D gene: .; CDR3 protein: CALFSGSNTGELFF; CDR3 DNA: TGTGCCCTGTTTTCGGGTTCGAACACCGGGGAGCTGTTTTTT
V gene: TRBV6-1; clone size: .; J gene: TRBJ2-7; D gene: .; CDR3 protein: CASSLQRTSYEQYF; CDR3 DNA: TGTGCCAGCAGTCTGCAAAGGACTTCCTACGAGCAGTACTTC